A single sample gave rise to the 5 T cell receptor beta chains below, sequenced in a study of shared clonotypes between healthy human individuals. The protocol was immunoSEQ multiplex PCR, while the TCRdb copy is restricted to in-frame clones and leaves out a portion. Of some 1,100,000 clones in the sample, approximately 80% were seen once. The specimen sequenced was memory CD4+ T cells from PBMCs. Subset: CD45RA-negative fraction. The receptors here all came from a man aged 18 to 30 in good health. Some clones in this sample may be carry-over from other donors' samples.

The V gene is TRBV7-9, the J gene TRBJ1-1; 10 bases align to TRBD1. V was clipped by 6 bases and J by 0 bases; unmatched bases: 7. This CDR3 contains 16 residues. The V gene's germline CDR1 is SEHNR and CDR2 FQNEAQ (reference sequence). The CDR3 reads CASRWDRGFMNTEAFF. CDR3 coding DNA: TGTGCCAGCAGGTGGGACAGGGGCTTCATGAACACTGAAGCTTTCTTT. The full variable domain, rest sourced from reference TRBV7-9 and TRBJ1-1, is DTGVSQNPRHKITKRGQNVTFRCDPISEHNRLYWYRQTLGQGPEFLTYFQNEAQLEKSRLLSDRFSAERPKGSFSTLEIQRTEQGDSAMYLCASRWDRGFMNTEAFFGQGTRLTVV.

This chain links TRBV30 with TRBJ2-5; 7 bases are shared with TRBD2. Germline V gene sequence: CDR1 GTSNPN, CDR2 SVGIG (reference sequence). This CDR3 contains 15 residues. V shed 2 bases and J 5 bases; nucleotides not matched to a gene: 11. This CDR3 is CAWSIPSGGRETQYF. The CDR3 DNA follows: TGTGCCTGGAGTATTCCTAGCGGAGGGAGGGAGACCCAGTACTTC. The whole variable domain, filled in from reference TRBV30 and TRBJ2-5, reads SQTIHQWPATLVQPVGSPLSLECTVEGTSNPNLYWYRQAAGRGLQLLFYSVGIGQISSEVPQNLSASRPQDRQFILSSKKLLLSDSGFYLCAWSIPSGGRETQYFGPGTRLLVL.

To note about this clone: The same CDR3 also results from other DNA sequences found in this sample. V is TRBV7-9 and J is TRBJ2-7; unclear D gene. There are 12 residues in the CDR3. Trimming removed 2 bases from V and 2 bases from J, with 4 bases in between. Germline V gene lookup returns CDR1 SEHNR and CDR2 FQNEAQ (reference sequence). Written as DNA, the CDR3 is TGTGCCAGCAGCTTACCGGCCTACGAGCAGTACTTC. Its protein is CASSLPAYEQYF.

The chain couples TRBV12-5 to TRBJ2-5; unclear D gene. Germline V gene sequence: CDR1 LGHNT, CDR2 FRNRAP. The CDR3 is 17 amino acids. Between the trimmed V and J ends, which lost 8 bases and 5 bases, there was a span of 27 bases. The CDR3 loop reads CASCSLPAASRRETQYF. CDR3 DNA: TGTGCTAGTTGCTCTCTCCCAGCTGCGAGCCGCCGGGAGACCCAGTACTTC.

The rearrangement uses TRBV5-1 and TRBJ1-2, with D maybe TRBD1 (5 bases). V dropped 4 bases and J dropped 6 bases, with 19 bases sitting between them. Germline CDR1 is SGHRS and CDR2 is YFSETQ. There are 15 residues in the CDR3. The CDR3 region has the DNA TGCGCCAGCAGCGATACAAACCGGGGGACGAATGGCTACACCTTC. This encodes CASSDTNRGTNGYTF.